The entry that follows covers one TCR beta chain sequence. The V end was cut by 4 bases, the J end by 6 bases, with 16 bases between. The CDR3 is 16 amino acids. Germline V gene lookup returns CDR1 MNHNS and CDR2 SASEGT. The data belong to a study of blood T cell repertoires in COVID-19. Study context: From T cells, B-cell-depleted T cells, or PBMCs came the material, which was cDNA or gDNA.

Libraries were prepared by immunoSEQ multiplex PCR; TCRdb keeps only in-frame clonotypes and omits some of them. The repertoire holds about 210,000 clones, with approximately 82% as singletons. The chain couples TRBV6-1 to TRBJ1-6, with D possibly matching TRBD1 (5 bases). Sequencing used peripheral blood. This clonotype was sampled from a man in his forties who had recovered from COVID-19. CDR3 nucleotides: TGTGCCAGCAGTGGGCCCCCCAAAAGGGGTAATTCACCCCTCCACTTT. Protein: CASSGPPKRGNSPLHF.